These 27 T cell receptor beta chains share one sample of origin, sequenced in a study of memory CD4+ T cells and cytomegalovirus serostatus. The sort gate was single viable CD3+CD4+CD8-CD45RO+ cells for memory CD4+ T cells. Assay: immunoSEQ multiplex PCR; the TCRdb copy retains only in-frame clones and omits some. The sample records some 50,000 clones, around 76% being singletons. Sample: memory CD4+ T cells from blood. Receptor source: an adult in good health and CMV-seronegative.

The rearrangement joins TRBV5-4 to TRBJ2-7; D is unclear. This CDR3 region has 14 residues. Germline lookup yields CDR1 SGHNT and CDR2 YYREEE (reference sequence). Trimming removed 0 bases from V and 1 base from J, with 8 bases in between. The CDR3 coding sequence is TGTGCCAGCAGCTTGGAAGCAGATTCCTACGAGCAGTACTTC. This translates into CASSLEADSYEQYF.

The V call is TRBV19, the J call TRBJ1-5; no clear D gene. The germline V gene encodes CDR1 LNHDA and CDR2 SQIVND (reference sequence). The V end was cut by 2 bases, the J end by 7 bases, with 6 bases between. The CDR3 spans 12 residues. The CDR3 sequence is CASSIQGQPQHF. The CDR3 nucleotides are TGTGCCAGTAGTATACAAGGGCAGCCCCAGCATTTT.

The chain carries TRBV10-1 and TRBJ2-6; 10 bases are a match to TRBD1. The germline V gene encodes CDR1 WNHNN and CDR2 SYGVQD (reference sequence). The CDR3 totals 18 residues. V lost 6 bases to trimming and J lost 1 base; unmatched junction nucleotides: 9. The CDR3 coding sequence is TGCGCCAGCAGCGGGACAGGGGTTCGGGGGTCTGGGGCCAACGTCCTGACTTTC. Translated: CASSGTGVRGSGANVLTF.

The chain joins TRBV28 to TRBJ2-6; D uncertain. Germline loops: CDR1 MDHEN, CDR2 SYDVKM. The CDR3 runs 14 residues. V was pared by 8 bases and J by 0 bases, with 8 bases between. CDR3: CASGFRSGANVLTF. DNA for the CDR3: TGTGCCAGCGGGTTCCGCTCTGGGGCCAACGTCCTGACTTTC.

The rearrangement joins TRBV4-3 to TRBJ2-1; D call uncertain. The CDR3 runs 13 residues. V lost 0 bases and J lost 9, with 9 bases in between. CDR1 and CDR2 (germline): LGHNA, YSLEER. The chain's CDR3 is CASSQEGPFEQFF. DNA of the CDR3: TGCGCCAGCAGCCAAGAAGGACCATTTGAGCAGTTCTTC.

The chain employs TRBV11-3 and TRBJ2-1; D unclear. Germline V CDR1 and CDR2: SGHNT, YENEEA. The CDR3 consists of 15 residues. Trimming stripped 0 bases from V and 7 bases from J, with 13 bases between. CDR3 sequence (DNA): TGTGCCAGCAGCTTAGATCGAGGAAATTGGAATGAGCAGTTCTTC. It codes for CASSLDRGNWNEQFF.

There are a few counts of this clone. The chain joins TRBV5-4 to TRBJ2-7; D may correspond to TRBD1 or TRBD2 (5 bases each). The CDR3 is 16 amino acids. V shed 3 bases and J shed 5 bases, with 21 bases lying between them. From germline, CDR1 is SGHNT and CDR2 YYREEE (reference sequence). The CDR3 DNA follows: TGTGCCAGCAGCTCGCACAGGAATGTCGGGGAAAACGAGCAGTACTTC. This codes for CASSSHRNVGENEQYF.

This clone showed up just a few times. The V and J genes are TRBV2 and TRBJ1-5; the D gene is possibly TRBD1 (6 bases). From germline, CDR1 is SNHLY and CDR2 FYNNEI. V was cut by 7 bases and J by 5 bases, with 15 bases left in between. This CDR3 spans 14 amino acids. This CDR3 reads CASNREPGDQPQHF. CDR3 DNA: TGTGCCAGCAACAGGGAGCCGGGGGATCAGCCCCAGCATTTT.

This clone has only one observation. V and J are TRBV2 and TRBJ1-5; D call uncertain. CDR1 is SNHLY and CDR2 is FYNNEI in the germline V gene. This CDR3 contains 14 residues. The germline V and J ends were trimmed by 4 bases and 2 bases, with 9 bases remaining between them. The CDR3 loop reads CASSGERGNQPQHF. CDR3 DNA sequence: TGTGCCAGCAGTGGAGAAAGGGGCAATCAGCCCCAGCATTTT. Filled out from reference TRBV2 and TRBJ1-5, the complete variable domain reads EPEVTQTPSHQVTQMGQEVILRCVPISNHLYFYWYRQILGQKVEFLVSFYNNEISEKSEIFDDQFSVERPDGSNFTLKIRSTKLEDSAMYFCASSGERGNQPQHFGDGTRLSIL.

The chain is built from TRBV7-2 and TRBJ1-4; D uncertain. Germline CDR1 is SGHTA and CDR2 is FQGNSA. The V end was cut by 3 bases, the J end by 0 bases, with 8 bases between. This CDR3 has 15 residues. CDR3 amino acids: CASSLIAATNEKLFF. The CDR3 nucleotides are TGTGCCAGCAGCTTGATTGCCGCAACTAATGAAAAACTGTTTTTT.

This clone was picked up a small number of times. This chain joins TRBV28 and TRBJ2-3; D is perhaps TRBD1 (5 bases). Trimming pared 3 bases from V and 4 bases from J, leaving 14 bases between. This CDR3 has 15 amino acids. The germline gives CDR1 MDHEN, CDR2 SYDVKM. The CDR3 protein is CASSFLRLGADTQYF. The CDR3 DNA follows: TGTGCCAGCAGTTTCCTGCGATTAGGGGCAGATACGCAGTATTTT.

The chain employs TRBV7-2 and TRBJ1-5; D unclear. Looked up from germline, CDR1 is SGHTA and CDR2 is FQGNSA. This CDR3 is built from 13 residues. V was clipped by 3 bases and J by 8 bases, with 11 bases between them. The CDR3 DNA follows: TGTGCCAGCAGCTTGGGAGATTTCAAGCCCCAGCATTTT. Translation gives CASSLGDFKPQHF.

The V and J genes are TRBV27 and TRBJ2-2; D is undetermined. V shed 10 bases and J shed 1 base, with 10 bases lying between them. Germline-derived CDR1 and CDR2 are MNHEY and SMNVEV (reference sequence). The CDR3 runs 13 residues. The CDR3 sequence is CATRNENTGELFF. The CDR3 bases are TGTGCCACTCGGAATGAGAACACCGGGGAGCTGTTTTTT.

This clone was recorded a few times. This rearrangement joins TRBV19 to TRBJ1-5; D is uncertain. The germline CDR1 and CDR2 sequences are LNHDA and SQIVND (reference sequence). This CDR3 comprises 13 residues. The V end lost 4 bases, the J end lost 4 bases, and 8 bases lay between the germline ends. The CDR3 protein is CASSSQDNQPQHF. CDR3 in DNA: TGTGCCAGTAGTAGCCAGGATAATCAGCCCCAGCATTTT.

This rearrangement joins TRBV5-5 to TRBJ1-4; D not certain. V lost 0 bases, J lost 3 bases, and 12 bases lay in between. Germline V gene lookup returns CDR1 SGHKS and CDR2 YYEKEE (reference sequence). This CDR3 has 16 residues. The CDR3 sequence is CASSLEGGRPNEKLFF. The CDR3, as DNA: TGTGCCAGCAGCTTGGAGGGTGGACGGCCTAATGAAAAACTGTTTTTT. The whole variable domain, filled in from reference TRBV5-5 and TRBJ1-4, reads DAGVTQSPTHLIKTRGQQVTLRCSPISGHKSVSWYQQVLGQGPQFIFQYYEKEERGRGNFPDRFSARQFPNYSSELNVNALLLGDSALYLCASSLEGGRPNEKLFFGSGTQLSVL.

The chain uses TRBV5-6 and TRBJ1-6; tentatively, D is TRBD1 (6 bases). V was clipped by 4 bases and J by 7 bases, with 18 bases between them. The CDR3 consists of 16 residues. Per germline, CDR1 SGHDT and CDR2 YYEEEE. The CDR3 nucleotides read TGTGCCAGCAGCCCACAGGGTCGAGCGGGGAATTCACCCCTCCACTTT. Amino acid sequence: CASSPQGRAGNSPLHF.

The chain has TRBV7-9 and TRBJ1-2; D perhaps matches TRBD1 (5 bases). Germline V CDR1 and CDR2: SEHNR, FQNEAQ (reference sequence). The CDR3 runs 14 residues. Deletions cut 3 bases from V and 5 bases from J, with 13 bases between. The CDR3 DNA sequence: TGTGCCAGCAGCTTTAGCAGGGTAGGGTATGGCTACACCTTC. It is translated as CASSFSRVGYGYTF.

The genes are TRBV9 and TRBJ1-1, with D possibly TRBD1 on 6 matching bases. V lost 0 bases and J 4 bases, leaving 13 bases between the germline ends. Germline lookup yields CDR1 SGDLS and CDR2 YYNGEE. CDR3 size: 15 residues. In DNA, the CDR3 is TGTGCCAGCAGCGTAGTGATAGGGGGAGTCACTGAAGCTTTCTTT. It encodes CASSVVIGGVTEAFF.

V and J are TRBV28 and TRBJ1-2; perhaps TRBD1 as D (5 bases). The V and J ends lost 6 bases and 8 bases respectively, with 13 bases between them. The CDR3 loop spans 12 amino acids. In germline, CDR1 is MDHEN, CDR2 SYDVKM. The CDR3 nucleotides read TGTGCCAGCAGCCGGGACCGGCTGGGCTACACCTTC. Residues: CASSRDRLGYTF.

The V and J genes are TRBV5-5 and TRBJ2-2; 15 bases line up with TRBD2. From germline, CDR1 is SGHKS and CDR2 YYEKEE (reference sequence). The CDR3 extends over 17 amino acids. After removal of 3 bases from V and 5 bases from J, the junction contained 5 bases not matched to a gene. Here the CDR3 DNA reads TGTGCCAGCAGCTGGGGACTAGCGGGAGGAGGGACCGGGGAGCTGTTTTTT. It yields the protein CASSWGLAGGGTGELFF. The full variable domain, in which reference TRBV5-5 and TRBJ2-2 provide the parts outside the CDR3, is DAGVTQSPTHLIKTRGQQVTLRCSPISGHKSVSWYQQVLGQGPQFIFQYYEKEERGRGNFPDRFSARQFPNYSSELNVNALLLGDSALYLCASSWGLAGGGTGELFFGEGSRLTVL.

The V and J genes are TRBV7-2 and TRBJ2-4; weak D call: TRBD2 (6 bases). V was trimmed by 5 bases and J by 7 bases, leaving 18 bases between them. There are 15 residues in the CDR3. Germline assignment: CDR1 SGHTA and CDR2 FQGNSA. The CDR3 nucleotides read TGTGCCAGCAGCCATTCAGTGCAGCGGGTTAACATTCAGTACTTC. Encoded protein: CASSHSVQRVNIQYF.

The chain uses TRBV28 and TRBJ1-2; D remains unclear. This CDR3 comprises 16 residues. Trimming removed 1 base from V and 3 bases from J, with 15 bases in between. Germline V gives CDR1 MDHEN, CDR2 SYDVKM. The CDR3 spells CASSLFGESQYYGYTF. In DNA form, the CDR3 reads TGTGCCAGCAGTTTATTCGGCGAGTCCCAGTACTATGGCTACACCTTC.

This chain uses TRBV30 with TRBJ1-1; D is uncertain. V gave up 2 bases and J gave up 0 bases, with 13 bases separating them. This CDR3 region has 15 residues. CDR1 is GTSNPN, CDR2 SVGIG, per germline (reference sequence). CDR3 nucleotide sequence: TGTGCCTGGAGTAGGCTGAGACAACTGAACACTGAAGCTTTCTTT. Protein: CAWSRLRQLNTEAFF.

This chain connects TRBV6-1 to TRBJ1-1, with D unclear. Trimming removed 5 bases from V and 5 bases from J, with 6 bases in between. The CDR3 is 11 amino acids. From germline, CDR1 is MNHNS and CDR2 SASEGT. The DNA of the CDR3 is TGTGCCAGCAGTTCAGAAACTGAAGCTTTCTTT. It codes for CASSSETEAFF.

CDR3 coding DNA: TGTGCCAGCAGCTTAGCTGGAGGGGCCGGGGAACTGTTTTTT. This codes for CASSLAGGAGELFF. The gene calls are TRBV11-2 and TRBJ1-4; a possible D gene is TRBD1 (5 bases). The germline V gene encodes CDR1 SGHAT and CDR2 FQNNGV. Trimming removed 1 base from V and 12 bases from J, with 15 bases in between. This CDR3 contains 14 residues.

The chain links TRBV2 to TRBJ2-7; D ambiguous. Trimming cost V 6 bases and J 5 bases, with 20 bases left between them. CDR1 is SNHLY, CDR2 FYNNEI, per germline. CDR3 length: 15 amino acids. CDR3 bases: TGTGCCAGCAGCTCTCCTATTTCAACCTCTCACGAGCAGTACTTC. Translated, it gives CASSSPISTSHEQYF.

J is TRBJ2-2 and V is TRBV10-3, with 10 bases fitting TRBD1. Germline V CDR1 and CDR2: ENHRY, SYGVKD. CDR3 size: 14 residues. The V and J ends lost 8 bases and 4 bases, in that order; junction bases with no gene match: 4. The CDR3 loop reads CAIGGQGPTGELFF. The DNA of the CDR3 is TGTGCCATCGGGGGACAGGGGCCCACCGGGGAGCTGTTTTTT.